One and the same sample provided the 23 T cell receptor beta chains below, sequenced in a study of cytomegalovirus exposure and HLA in healthy donors. PCR amplification relied on 60 Vbeta primers (plus 13 Jbeta primers). Profiling relied on immunoSEQ multiplex PCR, and the TCRdb table lists in-frame clones only, not all of them. The sample records around 130,000 clones, about three quarters being singletons. Input material: PBMCs. The source of these receptors is a woman aged 18-29 years in good health and CMV-seronegative.

CDR3 region: CASSPRDSSYEQYF. The CDR3 DNA is TGTGCCAGCAGCCCTCGGGACAGCTCCTACGAGCAGTACTTC. V usage is TRBV7-9 and J usage is TRBJ2-7; 7 bases are shared with TRBD1. Germline V gene lookup returns CDR1 SEHNR and CDR2 FQNEAQ (reference sequence). This CDR3 has 14 amino acids. J was trimmed by 0 bases and V by 5 bases; bases with no gene match: 4.

The genes are TRBV5-4 and TRBJ1-1; D possibly corresponds to TRBD1 (6 bases). V was trimmed by 4 bases and J by 0 bases, leaving 7 bases between them. CDR3 length equals 13 residues. Per the germline V gene, CDR1 is SGHNT and CDR2 is YYREEE (reference sequence). In DNA form, the CDR3 reads TGTGCCAGCAGCGGACAGTTGAACACTGAAGCTTTCTTT. It is translated as CASSGQLNTEAFF.

The chain recombines TRBV30 with TRBJ1-6; D uncertain. This CDR3 region has 12 residues. Trimming cost V 2 bases and J 6 bases, with 5 bases left between them. CDR1 and CDR2 (germline): GTSNPN, SVGIG (reference sequence). Here the CDR3 reads CAWSLSNSPLHF. In DNA form, the CDR3 reads TGTGCCTGGAGTCTAAGTAATTCACCCCTCCACTTT.

This chain uses TRBV5-6 with TRBJ1-3; D is possibly TRBD1 (5 bases). The CDR3 has 15 amino acids. Germline loops: CDR1 SGHDT, CDR2 YYEEEE. The germline V and J ends were trimmed by 0 bases and 4 bases, with 11 bases remaining between them. The CDR3, as DNA: TGTGCCAGCAGCTTGGCGCCAGGGTCAGGAAACACCATATATTTT. This translates into CASSLAPGSGNTIYF.

The rearrangement links TRBV6-1 to TRBJ2-7; tentatively, D is TRBD1 (6 bases). CDR3 length: 14 residues. Trimming removed 6 bases from V and 2 bases from J, with 14 bases in between. CDR1 MNHNS and CDR2 SASEGT come from the germline V gene. CDR3 coding DNA: TGTGCCAGCAGGGGAGTGACAGGAACCTACGAGCAGTACTTC. Residues: CASRGVTGTYEQYF.

The J gene is TRBJ2-3, the V gene TRBV2; D uncertain. This CDR3 region has 11 residues. The V gene's germline CDR1 is SNHLY and CDR2 FYNNEI. Trimming left V 9 bases short and J 4 bases short, with 8 bases between. Here the CDR3 DNA reads TGTGCCAGGCGGTATTCAGATACGCAGTATTTT. Translating it yields CARRYSDTQYF.

The chain has TRBV6-4 and TRBJ1-2, with 9 bases fitting TRBD1. This CDR3 is built from 14 residues. The junction had 8 bases not matched to a gene; V was cut back by 6 bases and J by 6 bases. Germline V lookup: CDR1 MRHNA, CDR2 SNTAGT. The chain's CDR3 is CASSSGDRANGYTF. The DNA of the CDR3 is TGTGCCAGCAGCTCGGGGGACAGGGCGAATGGCTACACCTTC.

J is TRBJ2-5 and V is TRBV9; no clear D. This CDR3 has 14 amino acids. V was pared by 4 bases and J by 4 bases, with 14 bases between. The V gene's germline CDR1 is SGDLS and CDR2 YYNGEE. CDR3 sequence (DNA): TGTGCCAGCAGCTCTCCTACTCCAGGAGAGACCCAGTACTTC. Translation gives CASSSPTPGETQYF.

The chain recombines TRBV6-5 with TRBJ2-3, with unresolved D. Trimming took 6 bases from V and 2 from J, leaving 15 bases between them. Looked up from germline, CDR1 is MNHEY and CDR2 is SVGAGI. There are 15 residues in the CDR3. For the CDR3, the DNA is TGTGCCAGCAGCAGGATCCCACGATTCACAGATACGCAGTATTTT. Amino acid sequence: CASSRIPRFTDTQYF.

The chain uses TRBV2 and TRBJ1-2, with 7 bases identical to TRBD1. Trimming took 5 bases from V and 4 from J; bases not matched to a gene: 7. CDR1 is SNHLY, CDR2 FYNNEI, per germline. The CDR3 consists of 14 residues. CDR3 bases: TGTGCCAGCAGTCTAACAGGGGTTGGCTATGGCTACACCTTC. This sequence encodes CASSLTGVGYGYTF.

This clone appeared a single time. V is TRBV30 and J is TRBJ2-7; 9 bases fit TRBD2. This CDR3 is 14 amino acids long. CDR1 GTSNPN and CDR2 SVGIG come from the germline V gene (reference sequence). The CDR3 DNA sequence: TGTGCTTCGGACATCCTAGCGGGGCCCTACGAGCAGTACTTC. This gives the protein CASDILAGPYEQYF.

This clone appeared a few times. CDR3 nucleotide sequence: TGTGCCAGCATTAATCAGGGGAAGCACGAGCAGTACTTC. Translating it yields CASINQGKHEQYF. J is TRBJ2-7 and V is TRBV6-1; D perhaps matches TRBD1 (6 bases). Deletions cut 7 bases from V and 5 bases from J, with 15 bases between. This CDR3 comprises 13 residues. The germline gives CDR1 MNHNS, CDR2 SASEGT.

The chain joins TRBV6-5 to TRBJ2-1; 12 bases are shared with TRBD2. V shed 5 bases and J 4 bases; nucleotides not matched to a gene: 3. CDR3 size: 15 residues. Germline loops: CDR1 MNHEY, CDR2 SVGAGI. CDR3 sequence (DNA): TGTGCCAGCAGTCTAGGACTAGCGGGATACAATGAGCAGTTCTTC. It yields the protein CASSLGLAGYNEQFF.

This clone was counted once. The chain has TRBV7-2 and TRBJ1-1; 9 bases fit TRBD1. In germline, CDR1 is SGHTA, CDR2 FQGNSA. The CDR3 length is 14 residues. V lost 5 bases, J lost 5 bases, and 6 bases stayed unmatched. The CDR3, as DNA: TGTGCCAGCAGCCCAAAGACAGGGGGGACTGAAGCTTTCTTT. Amino acid sequence: CASSPKTGGTEAFF.

This chain uses TRBV29-1 with TRBJ1-1; 9 bases agree with TRBD1. The germline V gene has CDR1 SQVTM and CDR2 ANQGSEA. V lost 4 bases to trimming and J lost 4 bases; unmatched junction nucleotides: 4. There are 13 residues in the CDR3. In nucleotides, the CDR3 is TGCAGCGTTGTGGAGACAGGGGGCACTGAAGCTTTCTTT. It codes for CSVVETGGTEAFF.

The chain uses TRBV7-2 and TRBJ2-4, with 11 bases fitting TRBD2. The germline V gene encodes CDR1 SGHTA and CDR2 FQGNSA. The V and J ends lost 5 bases and 6 bases, in that order; junction bases with no gene match: 6. CDR3 length: 15 amino acids. The CDR3: CASSPLAGAGNIQYF. CDR3 nucleotides: TGTGCCAGCAGCCCACTAGCGGGAGCGGGAAACATTCAGTACTTC.

The CDR3 DNA is TGCAGCGCGGGAGGGCTAGTGAACGGCGAGCAGTACTTC. Translation: CSAGGLVNGEQYF. The chain couples TRBV29-1 to TRBJ2-7, with 8 bases fitting TRBD2. The CDR3 is made up of 13 amino acids. From germline, CDR1 is SQVTM and CDR2 ANQGSEA. Losses at the gene ends were 7 bases for V and 6 bases for J; bases not matched to a gene: 11.

The chain employs TRBV6-4 and TRBJ2-3; 9 bases are shared with TRBD2. CDR3 length: 14 amino acids. Looked up from germline, CDR1 is MRHNA and CDR2 is SNTAGT. The V gene end was trimmed by 2 bases and the J gene end by 8 bases; junction bases not matched to a gene: 5. As DNA, the CDR3 is TGTGCCAGCAGTGACGTCGCGGGAGGGACTACGCAGTATTTT. It encodes CASSDVAGGTTQYF.

V gene TRBV13 combines with J gene TRBJ1-1, with D possibly TRBD1 on 6 matching bases. CDR1 is PRHDT and CDR2 is FYEKMQ in the germline V gene (reference sequence). The CDR3 runs 14 residues. V was clipped by 3 bases and J by 3 bases, with 11 bases between them. The CDR3 bases are TGTGCCAGCAGCTTGGAGGGGGGGGACACTGAAGCTTTCTTT. It codes for CASSLEGGDTEAFF.

This chain connects TRBV4-2 to TRBJ2-5, with 10 bases lining up with TRBD2. The CDR3 length is 17 residues. CDR1 LGHNA and CDR2 YNFKEQ come from the germline V gene. The ends lost 0 bases at V and 7 bases at J; junction bases unmatched: 11. DNA for the CDR3: TGTGCCAGCAGCCAAGATCAGGCTAGCGGGGGCGTCTGGACCCAGTACTTC. As protein: CASSQDQASGGVWTQYF.

The chain links TRBV5-1 to TRBJ2-1; TRBD2 matches 7 bases. Germline CDR1 is SGHRS and CDR2 is YFSETQ. CDR3 size: 16 residues. Germline trimming cut 2 bases from V and 2 bases from J; bases unmatched to any gene: 7. CDR3: CASSFGRALTYNEQFF. Here the CDR3 DNA reads TGCGCCAGCAGCTTTGGGAGGGCCCTCACCTACAATGAGCAGTTCTTC.

This clone has a handful of counts. A read error may produce the germline difference seen at one junction end. The chain links TRBV7-9 to TRBJ2-1; D gene uncertain. Germline V gene data show CDR1 as SEHNR and CDR2 as FQNEAQ (reference sequence). This CDR3 is built from 14 residues. The CDR3 coding sequence is TGTGCCAGCAGCCCCCTAGACTCCACTATATGGGTCGTCTTC. This encodes CASSPLDSTIWVVF. Combining the CDR3 with reference TRBV7-9 and TRBJ2-1 gives the whole variable domain DTGVSQNPRHKITKRGQNVTFRCDPISEHNRLYWYRQTLGQGPEFLTYFQNEAQLEKSRLLSDRFSAERPKGSFSTLEIQRTEQGDSAMYLCASSPLDSTIWVVFGPGTRLTVL.

This chain connects TRBV30 to TRBJ2-2, with D tentatively TRBD2 (6 bases). This CDR3 has 13 residues. The germline gives CDR1 GTSNPN, CDR2 SVGIG (reference sequence). V dropped 4 bases and J dropped 6 bases, with 12 bases sitting between them. Here the CDR3 reads CAWKFSSAGELFF. Here the CDR3 DNA reads TGTGCCTGGAAGTTTTCTAGCGCCGGGGAGCTGTTTTTT.